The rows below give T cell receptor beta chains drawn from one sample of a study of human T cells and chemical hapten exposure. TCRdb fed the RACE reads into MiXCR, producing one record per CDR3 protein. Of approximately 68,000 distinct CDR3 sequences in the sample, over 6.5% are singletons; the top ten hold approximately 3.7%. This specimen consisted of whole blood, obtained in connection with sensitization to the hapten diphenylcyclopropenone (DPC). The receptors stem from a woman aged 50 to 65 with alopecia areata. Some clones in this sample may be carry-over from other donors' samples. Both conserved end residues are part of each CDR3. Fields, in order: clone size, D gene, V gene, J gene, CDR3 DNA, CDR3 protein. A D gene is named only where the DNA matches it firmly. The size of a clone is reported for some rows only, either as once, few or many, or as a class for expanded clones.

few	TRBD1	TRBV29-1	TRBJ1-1	TGCAGCTACAGGGGGACGAACACTGAAGCTTTCTTT	CSYRGTNTEAFF
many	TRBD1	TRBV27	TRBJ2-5	TGTGCCAGCAGTGGACCGCGACAGGGGAAAGGGGAGACCCAGTACTTC	CASSGPRQGKGETQYF
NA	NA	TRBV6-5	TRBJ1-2	TGTGCCAGCAGTTACTTCTTACCGGGACCGGATGGCTACACCTTC	CASSYFLPGPDGYTF
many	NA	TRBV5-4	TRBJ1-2	TGTGCCAGCAGCTTGGGGGCCAGCTATGGCTACACCTTC	CASSLGASYGYTF
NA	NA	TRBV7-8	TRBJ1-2	TGTGCCAGCAGCGCGCGGACCGTAGGATTGGTCTATGGCTACACCTTC	CASSARTVGLVYGYTF
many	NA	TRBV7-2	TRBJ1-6	TGTGCCAGCAGCCCCTCCGGTGGAGTCGATTCACCCCTCCACTTT	CASSPSGGVDSPLHF
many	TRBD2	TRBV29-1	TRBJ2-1	TGCAGCGTTCAGACTAGCGGAGCAGATTCAGAGGAGCAGTTCTTC	CSVQTSGADSEEQFF
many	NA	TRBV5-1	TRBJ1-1	TGCGCCAGCAGCTCCCACAGAGGCGAAGCTTTCTTT	CASSSHRGEAFF
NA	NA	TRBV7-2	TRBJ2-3	TGTGCCAGCAGCCGGGCCCCGGGGAGCACAGATACGCAGTATTTT	CASSRAPGSTDTQYF
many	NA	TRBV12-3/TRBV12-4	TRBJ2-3	TGTGCCAGCAGTTTCAGCGGAAGCACAGATACGCAGTATTTT	CASSFSGSTDTQYF
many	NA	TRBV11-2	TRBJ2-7	TGTGCCAGCAGTTCAAGCTCCTACGAGCAGTACTTC	CASSSSSYEQYF
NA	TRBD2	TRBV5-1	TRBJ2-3	TGCGCCAGCAGCTCCGGACTAGCGGGGGGGCGGAGCACAGATACGCAGTATTTT	CASSSGLAGGRSTDTQYF
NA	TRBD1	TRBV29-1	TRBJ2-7	TGCAGCGTTGAAGAAGGACAGGAAAACTACGAGCAGTACTTC	CSVEEGQENYEQYF
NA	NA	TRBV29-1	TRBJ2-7	TGCAGCGTTGGACACGTTCGGGAGCAGTACTTC	CSVGHVREQYF
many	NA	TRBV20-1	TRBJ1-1	TGCAGTGCTAGGACTGGCATGAACACTGAAGCTTTCTTT	CSARTGMNTEAFF
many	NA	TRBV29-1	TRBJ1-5	TGCAGCGTTCAGGCGGGTAGCAATCAGCCCCAGCATTTT	CSVQAGSNQPQHF